This is a list of T cell receptor beta chains from one sample in a study of CD8 T cells in ankylosing spondylitis. One entry per CDR3 protein, called by TCRdb with MiXCR from the 5' RACE reads. The sample includes more than 400,000 distinct CDR3 sequences, approximately 5% of them seen just once. Sequenced sample: blood, either unsorted or a sorted T cell fraction (not recorded which). Receptors originate from a male donor with ankylosing spondylitis. Both conserved end residues are part of each CDR3. D genes are given only for firm matches. Clone size is given for some rows only: seen once, a few or many times, or a class if the clone is expanded.

D: .; size: many; J: TRBJ1-1; V: TRBV6-1; DNA: TGTGCCAGCAGCCGCGGCCGGGGTAACTTTGAAGCTTTCTTT; CDR3: CASSRGRGNFEAFF
D: TRBD2; size: few; J: TRBJ2-5; V: TRBV6-1; DNA: TGTGCCAGCAGTCTAGTTAGCGGGAGCGTCCAGGAGACCCAGTACTTC; CDR3: CASSLVSGSVQETQYF
D: TRBD2; size: many; J: TRBJ2-5; V: TRBV29-1; DNA: TGCAGCGTTGAAAGACTAGCGGGGTCGAGGGAGACCCAGTACTTC; CDR3: CSVERLAGSRETQYF
D: TRBD1; size: many; J: TRBJ2-5; V: TRBV27; DNA: TGTGCCAGCAGTTTTTGGGCAGGGGGCGGCCAAGAGACCCAGTACTTC; CDR3: CASSFWAGGGQETQYF
D: .; size: many; J: TRBJ1-5; V: TRBV6-1; DNA: TGTGCCAGCGGGGGGGTTGGGGCACGAGGTCAGCCCCAGCATTTT; CDR3: CASGGVGARGQPQHF
D: .; size: many; J: TRBJ2-7; V: TRBV7-9; DNA: TGTGCCAGCAGCCCGCATGCATCCTACGAGCAGTACTTC; CDR3: CASSPHASYEQYF
D: .; size: few; J: TRBJ2-1; V: TRBV10-1; DNA: TGCGCCAGCAGTGAGTCGGCAGAGTACTCCTACAATGAGCAGTTCTTC; CDR3: CASSESAEYSYNEQFF
D: TRBD1; size: many; J: TRBJ2-4; V: TRBV20-1; DNA: TGCAGTGCCCCCCAGGGGGACGCCCAGTACTTC; CDR3: CSAPQGDAQYF
D: TRBD2; size: few; J: TRBJ2-3; V: TRBV20-1; DNA: TGCAGTGCTCCCGGAAATAGCGGGGGGTCTCTTGGGGATACGCAGTATTTT; CDR3: CSAPGNSGGSLGDTQYF
D: TRBD1; size: .; J: TRBJ2-1; V: TRBV9; DNA: TGTGCCAGCAGCGCTACCCGGGACAGGCGCCATGAGCAGTTCTTC; CDR3: CASSATRDRRHEQFF